These 26 T cell receptor beta chains came from one sample sequenced in a study of shared clonotypes between healthy human individuals. The repertoire was sequenced with immunoSEQ multiplex PCR; TCRdb's copy has only in-frame clones and lacks some. Altogether roughly 2.6 million clones are present, approximately 92% being singletons, with the ten largest covering about 0.13%. Sequencing used naive CD4+ T cells sorted from blood. Sample subset: CD45RA+ positively selected. The receptors were gathered from a man younger than 35 in good health.

This rearrangement joins TRBV28 to TRBJ1-2; D uncertain. Trimming took off 1 base at V and 2 bases at J, with 8 bases between the two ends. Germline-derived CDR1 and CDR2 are MDHEN and SYDVKM. The CDR3 runs 14 residues. The CDR3 DNA reads TGTGCCAGCAGTTTATCACATCCCAACTATGGCTACACCTTC. This encodes CASSLSHPNYGYTF.

The genes are TRBV14 and TRBJ2-2, with 7 bases that match TRBD1. V dropped 3 bases and J dropped 1; count of bases not matched to a gene: 11. CDR1 and CDR2 from the germline V gene are SGHDN and FVKESK. The CDR3 runs 18 residues. This CDR3 reads CASSHLPWGTENTGELFF. The CDR3 DNA reads as TGTGCCAGCAGCCACCTCCCCTGGGGGACAGAGAACACCGGGGAGCTGTTTTTT. The full variable domain, in which reference TRBV14 and TRBJ2-2 provide the parts outside the CDR3, is EAGVTQFPSHSVIEKGQTVTLRCDPISGHDNLYWYRRVMGKEIKFLLHFVKESKQDESGMPNNRFLAERTGGTYSTLKVQPAELEDSGVYFCASSHLPWGTENTGELFFGEGSRLTVL.

This clone was picked up one time. This chain connects TRBV28 to TRBJ1-2; perhaps TRBD1 as D (6 bases). The V and J ends lost 9 bases and 8 bases respectively, with 16 bases between them. CDR3 length: 12 amino acids. The germline gives CDR1 MDHEN, CDR2 SYDVKM. CDR3 loop: CASTLGGSGYTF. DNA for the CDR3: TGTGCCAGTACCCTCGGGGGCTCGGGCTACACCTTC.

A word on this clone: The sample contains more than one DNA sequence encoding this CDR3. This chain connects TRBV4-1 to TRBJ2-6, with D possibly matching TRBD2 (5 bases). Trimming pared 0 bases from V and 1 base from J, leaving 7 bases between. The CDR3 has 16 amino acids. Germline V gives CDR1 MGHRA, CDR2 YSYEKL. The CDR3 DNA sequence: TGCGCCAGCAGCCAAGATCGCGGGTCTGGGGCCAACGTCCTGACTTTC. It encodes CASSQDRGSGANVLTF.

Note on this clone: Additional DNA sequences in this sample encode the identical CDR3. The rearrangement links TRBV5-1 to TRBJ1-1; TRBD1 might be the D (5 bases). Between the trimmed V and J ends, which lost 1 base and 1 base, there was a span of 8 bases. The CDR3 length is 14 residues. Looked up from germline, CDR1 is SGHRS and CDR2 is YFSETQ. The DNA of the CDR3 is TGCGCCAGCAGCTTGAGTCAGGGGAACACTGAAGCTTTCTTT. Protein product: CASSLSQGNTEAFF.

The V and J genes are TRBV4-1 and TRBJ2-7; 9 positions match TRBD1. This CDR3 region has 15 residues. V was clipped by 1 base and J by 0 bases; unmatched bases: 1. Germline CDR1 and CDR2: MGHRA and YSYEKL. CDR3 protein: CASSQGQGVSYEQYF. For the CDR3, the DNA is TGCGCCAGCAGCCAAGGACAGGGGGTCTCCTACGAGCAGTACTTC.

This clone was picked up a small number of times. The CDR3 DNA reads as TGCAGCGTACGTCGACAGCTTGAAGCTTTCTTT. It codes for CSVRRQLEAFF. The rearrangement joins TRBV29-1 to TRBJ1-1; D perhaps matches TRBD1 (5 bases). CDR3 size: 11 residues. Germline V CDR1 and CDR2: SQVTM, ANQGSEA. V gave up 6 bases and J gave up 7 bases, with 12 bases separating them.

The chain couples TRBV5-4 to TRBJ2-3; possibly TRBD1 or TRBD2 for D (5 bases each). V was cut by 4 bases and J by 0 bases, with 12 bases left in between. The CDR3 length is 15 residues. CDR1 SGHNT and CDR2 YYREEE come from the germline V gene (reference sequence). CDR3 nucleotide sequence: TGTGCCAGCAGCCCCCGGGACCCCAGCACAGATACGCAGTATTTT. Protein sequence: CASSPRDPSTDTQYF.

This chain uses TRBV6-6 with TRBJ1-2, with a tentative D call TRBD1 (5 bases). V was trimmed by 6 bases and J by 4 bases, leaving 9 bases between them. This CDR3 is built from 12 residues. Germline values: CDR1 MNHNY, CDR2 SVGAGI (reference sequence). The CDR3 coding sequence is TGTGCCAGCAGAAGGGACGCCTATGGCTACACCTTC. This sequence encodes CASRRDAYGYTF.

This clone was picked up one time. V and J are TRBV6-1 and TRBJ2-7, with D possibly matching TRBD2 (5 bases). CDR3 length: 15 amino acids. Deletions cut 3 bases from V and 3 bases from J, with 15 bases between. Germline V gene data show CDR1 as MNHNS and CDR2 as SASEGT. The CDR3 loop reads CASSDGVLPLYEQYF. CDR3 nucleotide sequence: TGTGCCAGCAGTGACGGGGTGCTACCCCTCTACGAGCAGTACTTC.

The CDR3 region is CASSLDSGPDADTQYF. DNA of the CDR3: TGTGCCAGCAGCTTAGACAGCGGGCCCGACGCGGATACGCAGTATTTT. The rearrangement uses TRBV11-3 and TRBJ2-3; TRBD2 is a possible D gene (6 bases). V was trimmed by 0 bases and J by 6 bases, leaving 16 bases between them. CDR1 and CDR2 (germline): SGHNT, YENEEA. This CDR3 has 16 amino acids.

This clone was detected only once. This sample also contains other DNA sequences that code for the same CDR3. The chain is built from TRBV7-9 and TRBJ2-1, with 12 bases identical to TRBD2. The germline V gene has CDR1 SEHNR and CDR2 FQNEAQ (reference sequence). V dropped 2 bases and J dropped 9; count of bases not matched to a gene: 2. The CDR3 length is 14 residues. In nucleotides, the CDR3 is TGTGCCAGCAGCTTACTAGCGGGAGGGCGTGAGCAGTTCTTC. It specifies CASSLLAGGREQFF. Supplemented by reference TRBV7-9 and TRBJ2-1, the full variable domain reads DTGVSQNPRHKITKRGQNVTFRCDPISEHNRLYWYRQTLGQGPEFLTYFQNEAQLEKSRLLSDRFSAERPKGSFSTLEIQRTEQGDSAMYLCASSLLAGGREQFFGPGTRLTVL.

CDR3 sequence: CASSPQWGAKGPYEQYF. In nucleotides, the CDR3 is TGTGCCAGTAGTCCTCAATGGGGGGCGAAGGGGCCCTACGAGCAGTACTTC. The genes are TRBV19 and TRBJ2-7; D may be TRBD1 or TRBD2 (6 bases each). Looked up from germline, CDR1 is LNHDA and CDR2 is SQIVND (reference sequence). This CDR3 has 17 residues. Trimming left V 5 bases short and J 2 bases short, with 22 bases between.

This rearrangement joins TRBV30 to TRBJ1-1; no clear D gene. The CDR3 has 13 residues. Trimming took 4 bases from V and 7 from J, leaving 16 bases between them. Germline CDR1 GTSNPN, CDR2 SVGIG (reference sequence). The CDR3, as DNA: TGTGCCTGGAAAAATACGGCGGCCGGTGAAGCTTTCTTT. Translated, it gives CAWKNTAAGEAFF.

The V gene is TRBV9, the J gene TRBJ1-2, with TRBD1 identical over 10 bases. The CDR3 runs to 18 residues. The V gene's germline CDR1 is SGDLS and CDR2 YYNGEE. The trim removed 3 bases at V and 4 bases at J, leaving 15 bases unmatched. As DNA, the CDR3 is TGTGCCAGCAGCGAAACCCCGGGACAGGGGAGGGTTAGCTATGGCTACACCTTC. This codes for CASSETPGQGRVSYGYTF.

The rearrangement joins TRBV6-1 to TRBJ2-7; D uncertain. Germline assignment: CDR1 MNHNS and CDR2 SASEGT. CDR3 length: 12 amino acids. V shed 8 bases and J shed 6 bases, with 14 bases lying between them. The CDR3 loop is CASRGTSTEQYF. The CDR3 DNA is TGTGCCAGCCGTGGAACGTCTACCGAGCAGTACTTC.

The rearrangement links TRBV15 to TRBJ1-4; TRBD1 aligns across 8 bases. Germline loops: CDR1 LNHNV, CDR2 YYDKDF (reference sequence). The CDR3 runs to 16 residues. V lost 0 bases, J lost 7 bases, and 7 bases stayed unmatched. CDR3 region: CATSRDRAGGTEKLFF. The CDR3 coding sequence is TGTGCCACCAGCAGAGATCGGGCAGGGGGCACTGAAAAACTGTTTTTT.

This clone was counted once. The chain recombines TRBV7-9 with TRBJ2-2; TRBD1 aligns across 7 bases. V lost 2 bases and J lost 5; bases outside the gene matches: 14. Germline CDR1 reads SEHNR; CDR2 reads FQNEAQ (reference sequence). The CDR3 has 18 amino acids. CDR3 nucleotides: TGTGCCAGCAGCTTAACGGGTGGTGCGACAGGGCGGACCGGGGAGCTGTTTTTT. Its protein is CASSLTGGATGRTGELFF.

The J gene is TRBJ2-4, the V gene TRBV30, with D unresolved. The CDR3 length is 12 residues. V gave up 5 bases and J gave up 3 bases, with 8 bases separating them. Germline-derived CDR1 and CDR2 are GTSNPN and SVGIG (reference sequence). In DNA form, the CDR3 reads TGTGCCTGGTCGGGCTACAAAAACATTCAGTACTTC. It yields the protein CAWSGYKNIQYF. The complete variable domain, with remaining parts taken from reference TRBV30 and TRBJ2-4, reads SQTIHQWPATLVQPVGSPLSLECTVEGTSNPNLYWYRQAAGRGLQLLFYSVGIGQISSEVPQNLSASRPQDRQFILSSKKLLLSDSGFYLCAWSGYKNIQYFGAGTRLSVL.

J is TRBJ2-1 and V is TRBV2; D is unclear. CDR3 size: 14 residues. V lost 4 bases and J lost 0, with 7 bases in between. The germline V gene has CDR1 SNHLY and CDR2 FYNNEI. The CDR3, as DNA: TGTGCCAGCAGTGTGGTGAGCTCCTACAATGAGCAGTTCTTC. Its translation is CASSVVSSYNEQFF.

This chain uses TRBV4-1 with TRBJ2-6, with 8 positions matching TRBD2. Germline lookup yields CDR1 MGHRA and CDR2 YSYEKL. CDR3 length: 18 residues. The V and J ends lost 5 bases and 0 bases, in that order; junction bases with no gene match: 9. The chain's CDR3 is CASSTGGATSSGANVLTF. Written as DNA, the CDR3 is TGCGCCAGCAGCACCGGGGGGGCGACGAGCTCTGGGGCCAACGTCCTGACTTTC.

Remarks on this clone: Additional DNA sequences in this sample encode the identical CDR3. The rearrangement joins TRBV6-6 to TRBJ2-7; 9 bases fit TRBD1. Per germline, CDR1 MNHNY and CDR2 SVGAGI (reference sequence). The CDR3 length is 15 residues. V gave up 4 bases and J gave up 0 bases; unmatched junction bases: 4. The CDR3 here is CASSSGQGISYEQYF. The CDR3 region has the DNA TGTGCCAGCAGTTCCGGACAGGGGATCTCCTACGAGCAGTACTTC.

The rearrangement uses TRBV11-2 and TRBJ2-3, with 7 positions matching TRBD1. Germline values: CDR1 SGHAT, CDR2 FQNNGV. The CDR3 loop spans 17 amino acids. The V and J ends lost 5 bases and 4 bases, in that order; junction bases with no gene match: 15. This CDR3 is CASSLLPQGRSADTQYF. In DNA, the CDR3 is TGTGCCAGCAGCCTGCTTCCACAGGGGCGAAGCGCAGATACGCAGTATTTT.

The chain has TRBV19 and TRBJ2-1; the D gene is possibly TRBD1 (5 bases). Trimming removed 6 bases at V and 0 bases at J, with 12 bases between. The CDR3 covers 15 residues. Germline V gene sequence: CDR1 LNHDA, CDR2 SQIVND (reference sequence). CDR3 DNA sequence: TGTGCCAGTAGAGAAAGGGGCCGCTCCTACAATGAGCAGTTCTTC. This gives the protein CASRERGRSYNEQFF.

V gene TRBV30 combines with J gene TRBJ1-5; D might be TRBD1 (6 bases). V dropped 1 base and J dropped 5 bases, with 12 bases sitting between them. The germline V gene has CDR1 GTSNPN and CDR2 SVGIG (reference sequence). This CDR3 contains 14 residues. CDR3 sequence: CAWSDGGGDQPQHF. CDR3 nucleotides: TGTGCCTGGAGTGATGGGGGCGGTGATCAGCCCCAGCATTTT.

The genes are TRBV5-1 and TRBJ2-7; D possibly uses TRBD1 or TRBD2 (6 bases each). Germline values: CDR1 SGHRS, CDR2 YFSETQ. Trimming left V 0 bases short and J 1 base short, with 26 bases between. This CDR3 has 20 amino acids. The CDR3 reads CASSLDPGASQGKQSYEQYF. The CDR3 DNA reads TGCGCCAGCAGCTTGGACCCGGGGGCCTCGCAGGGCAAACAATCCTACGAGCAGTACTTC.